These 20 T cell receptor beta chains were all obtained from the same sample, sequenced in a study of shared clonotypes between healthy human individuals. Generated by immunoSEQ multiplex PCR, the TCRdb table keeps only in-frame clones and is missing some. The sample holds 2 million to 3 million clones, just over 90% seen once. Specimen: naive CD4+ T cells sorted from blood. The subset denotes: CD45RA+ positively selected. The receptors originated from a man aged 18 to 30 in good health.

The V and J genes are TRBV9 and TRBJ1-2; D is possibly TRBD1 (5 bases). The germline V gene has CDR1 SGDLS and CDR2 YYNGEE. The CDR3 contains 13 residues. The V end was cut by 0 bases, the J end by 4 bases, with 7 bases between. The CDR3 spells CASSVEQVYGYTF. In DNA, the CDR3 is TGTGCCAGCAGCGTAGAACAGGTCTATGGCTACACCTTC. Variable domain in full (rest from reference TRBV9 and TRBJ1-2): DSGVTQTPKHLITATGQRVTLRCSPRSGDLSVYWYQQSLDQGLQFLIQYYNGEERAKGNILERFSAQQFPDLHSELNLSSLELGDSALYFCASSVEQVYGYTFGSGTRLTVV.

Turning to this clone: The same CDR3 arises from other DNA sequences in this sample as well. V usage is TRBV10-3 and J usage is TRBJ2-3; D uncertain. The germline gives CDR1 ENHRY, CDR2 SYGVKD. The germline V and J ends were trimmed by 6 bases and 6 bases, with 7 bases remaining between them. The CDR3 runs to 11 residues. CDR3 amino acids: CAIRTADTQYF. The CDR3 region has the DNA TGTGCCATCAGAACAGCGGATACGCAGTATTTT.

The J gene is TRBJ2-2, the V gene TRBV10-3; D is undetermined. Deletions cut 5 bases from V and 3 bases from J, with 13 bases between. Germline CDR1 and CDR2: ENHRY and SYGVKD. The CDR3 spans 15 residues. This chain's CDR3 is CAISLSAGHTGELFF. CDR3 nucleotides: TGTGCCATCAGTCTTTCGGCCGGGCACACCGGGGAGCTGTTTTTT.

This sequence joins TRBV23-1 and TRBJ1-2; D uncertain. TRBV23-1 belongs to the ORF category, with a function that is uncertain. The ends were cut back, 6 bases at V and 4 bases at J, with 15 bases in the middle. This CDR3 contains 14 residues. CDR3 sequence reads: CASSPRRLLYGYTF. CDR3 nucleotides: TGCGCCAGCAGCCCGCGGCGTCTGCTCTATGGCTACACCTTC.

The chain combines TRBV19 with TRBJ1-2; 8 bases align to TRBD1. Looked up from germline, CDR1 is LNHDA and CDR2 is SQIVND (reference sequence). This CDR3 has 14 amino acids. V was pared by 3 bases and J by 5 bases, with 5 bases of the junction left unmatched. The CDR3 sequence is CASSIMTGVYGYTF. For the CDR3, the DNA is TGTGCCAGTAGTATTATGACAGGGGTTTATGGCTACACCTTC.

The chain couples TRBV5-1 to TRBJ2-1, with TRBD1 identical over 8 bases. The length of the CDR3 is 15 residues. After removal of 1 base from V and 1 base from J, the junction contained 1 base not matched to a gene. The germline gives CDR1 SGHRS, CDR2 YFSETQ. The CDR3 reads CASSLWDRSYNEQFF. CDR3 nucleotide sequence: TGCGCCAGCAGCTTGTGGGACAGGTCCTACAATGAGCAGTTCTTC.

The count of this clone is one. The rearrangement links TRBV6-6 to TRBJ2-3; D is unresolved. The length of the CDR3 is 12 residues. CDR1 is MNHNY, CDR2 SVGAGI, per germline (reference sequence). The V end was cut by 7 bases, the J end by 2 bases, with 7 bases between. The CDR3 sequence is CASTLNTDTQYF. The CDR3 bases are TGTGCCAGCACCTTAAACACAGATACGCAGTATTTT.

The gene calls are TRBV7-8 and TRBJ1-5, with D perhaps TRBD1 (6 bases). V lost 3 bases and J lost 6, with 9 bases in between. The CDR3 contains 13 residues. Germline values: CDR1 SGHVS, CDR2 FQNEAQ. The CDR3 loop reads CASSFTGSQPQHF. CDR3 DNA: TGTGCCAGCAGCTTTACAGGGTCTCAGCCCCAGCATTTT. The full variable domain, its missing parts supplied by reference TRBV7-8 and TRBJ1-5, is GAGVSQSPRYKVAKRGQDVALRCDPISGHVSLFWYQQALGQGPEFLTYFQNEAQLDKSGLPSDRFFAERPEGSVSTLKIQRTQQEDSAVYLCASSFTGSQPQHFGDGTRLSIL.

The chain employs TRBV7-9 and TRBJ2-1; weak D call: TRBD1 (5 bases). CDR1 SEHNR and CDR2 FQNEAQ come from the germline V gene (reference sequence). V lost 1 base and J 9 bases, leaving 13 bases between the germline ends. The CDR3 length is 14 residues. CDR3 protein: CASSLVLGQGEQFF. As DNA, the CDR3 is TGTGCCAGCAGCTTAGTATTGGGCCAGGGTGAGCAGTTCTTC.

As to this clone: The same CDR3 also results from other DNA sequences found in this sample. This CDR3 reads CASSLAGGYEQYF. The CDR3 nucleotides are TGTGCCAGCAGCCTTGCGGGCGGCTACGAGCAGTACTTC. V and J are TRBV7-9 and TRBJ2-7, with D maybe TRBD2 (5 bases). Trimming took off 5 bases at V and 3 bases at J, with 11 bases between the two ends. CDR1 is SEHNR and CDR2 is FQNEAQ in the germline V gene (reference sequence). The CDR3 contains 13 residues.

The V and J genes are TRBV6-5 and TRBJ1-2; 8 bases line up with TRBD1. The CDR3 consists of 14 residues. Unmatched junction bases numbered 11, after V lost 6 bases and J lost 8 bases. Germline V lookup: CDR1 MNHEY, CDR2 SVGAGI. The CDR3 sequence is CASSTGQGSRGYTF. CDR3 DNA: TGTGCCAGCAGCACCGGACAGGGATCTCGCGGCTACACCTTC.

This clone was found once. The V gene is TRBV18, the J gene TRBJ2-2; D gene ambiguous. V lost 3 bases to trimming and J lost 3 bases, with 14 bases between them. Germline V gene sequence: CDR1 KGHSH, CDR2 LQKENI. The CDR3 extends over 16 amino acids. The DNA for the CDR3 is TGTGCCAGCTCACCTTTCCGAATTTTGGACACCGGGGAGCTGTTTTTT. Translating it yields CASSPFRILDTGELFF. The full variable domain, completed using reference TRBV18 and TRBJ2-2, is NAGVMQNPRHLVRRRGQEARLRCSPMKGHSHVYWYRQLPEEGLKFMVYLQKENIIDESGMPKERFSAEFPKEGPSILRIQQVVRGDSAAYFCASSPFRILDTGELFFGEGSRLTVL.

The V gene is TRBV18, the J gene TRBJ1-1, with D uncertain. V was shortened by 1 base and J by 0 bases, with 9 bases between the two germline ends. The CDR3 runs 15 residues. CDR1 and CDR2 (germline): KGHSH, LQKENI. As DNA, the CDR3 is TGTGCCAGCTCACCACGGAGAAACATGAACACTGAAGCTTTCTTT. This sequence encodes CASSPRRNMNTEAFF.

The V and J genes are TRBV7-2 and TRBJ2-1; possible D gene TRBD2, 5 bases. V was trimmed by 2 bases and J by 9 bases, leaving 11 bases between them. CDR1 is SGHTA and CDR2 is FQGNSA in the germline V gene. There are 13 residues in the CDR3. The CDR3 DNA sequence: TGTGCCAGCAGCTTATCCGGAGGCAGTGAGCAGTTCTTC. It translates to CASSLSGGSEQFF.

The CDR3 sequence: CASSFVERNNEQFF. DNA for the CDR3: TGTGCCAGCAGCTTTGTTGAGCGAAACAATGAGCAGTTCTTC. This chain uses TRBV5-6 with TRBJ2-1; unclear D gene. The CDR3 loop spans 14 amino acids. Germline CDR1 and CDR2: SGHDT and YYEEEE. Trimming cost V 2 bases and J 5 bases, with 11 bases left between them.

The rearrangement links TRBV5-1 to TRBJ1-2; D unclear. This CDR3 is 15 amino acids long. Germline CDR1 SGHRS, CDR2 YFSETQ. Trimming took 0 bases from V and 4 from J, leaving 13 bases between them. The CDR3 loop is CASSLGGQDLYGYTF. As DNA, the CDR3 is TGCGCCAGCAGCTTGGGCGGCCAAGATCTCTATGGCTACACCTTC.

The V call is TRBV7-9, the J call TRBJ1-4; the match to TRBD1 covers 10 bases. CDR1 SEHNR and CDR2 FQNEAQ come from the germline V gene (reference sequence). The CDR3 covers 15 residues. With V trimmed by 7 bases and J by 12 bases, 14 bases remained unmatched. The DNA of the CDR3 is TGTGCCAGCACCAAGGCTGGGACAGGGGAGAGAGAACTGTTTTTT. Translated: CASTKAGTGERELFF.

About this clone itself: Other DNA sequences within the sample encode an identical CDR3. The chain joins TRBV6-5 to TRBJ1-2, with 9 bases aligning to TRBD1. CDR3 length equals 13 residues. The V segment lost 6 bases and the J segment 6 bases; nucleotides outside the gene matches: 5. CDR1 is MNHEY and CDR2 is SVGAGI in the germline V gene. CDR3 nucleotide sequence: TGTGCCAGCAGCCGGGGACAGGGAGATGGCTACACCTTC. Amino acids: CASSRGQGDGYTF.

The rearrangement links TRBV30 to TRBJ2-5; 11 nucleotides align to TRBD2. Trimming at V came to 0 bases and at J to 2 bases, leaving 8 bases not matched to a gene. Germline V lookup: CDR1 GTSNPN, CDR2 SVGIG (reference sequence). The CDR3 extends over 17 amino acids. The CDR3 sequence is CAWSVTRTSGYQETQYF. The CDR3 nucleotides read TGTGCCTGGAGTGTAACCCGGACTAGCGGGTATCAAGAGACCCAGTACTTC.

The chain carries TRBV14 and TRBJ2-3, with 10 bases matching TRBD1. Germline assignment: CDR1 SGHDN and CDR2 FVKESK. With 4 bases clipped from V and 2 bases from J, the junction kept 3 bases outside the gene matches. The CDR3 runs 15 residues. The chain's CDR3 is CASSRDRGTTDTQYF. The CDR3 region has the DNA TGTGCCAGCAGCCGGGACAGGGGTACCACAGATACGCAGTATTTT.